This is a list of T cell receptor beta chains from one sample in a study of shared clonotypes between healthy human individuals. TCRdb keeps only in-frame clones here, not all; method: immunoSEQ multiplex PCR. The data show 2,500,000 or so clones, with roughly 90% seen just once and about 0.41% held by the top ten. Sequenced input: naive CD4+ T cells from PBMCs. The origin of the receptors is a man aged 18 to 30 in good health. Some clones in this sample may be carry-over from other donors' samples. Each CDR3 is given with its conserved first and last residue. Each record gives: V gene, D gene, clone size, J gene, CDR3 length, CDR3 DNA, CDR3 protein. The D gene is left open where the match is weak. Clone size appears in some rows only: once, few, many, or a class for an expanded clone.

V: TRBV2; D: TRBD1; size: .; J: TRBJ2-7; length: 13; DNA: TGTGCCAGCAGACAGGGGGCGGTCAACGAGCAGTACTTC; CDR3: CASRQGAVNEQYF
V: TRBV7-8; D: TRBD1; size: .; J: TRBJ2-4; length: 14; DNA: TGTGCCAGCAGCCTCCGGACAGGAGAAAACATTCAGTACTTC; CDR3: CASSLRTGENIQYF
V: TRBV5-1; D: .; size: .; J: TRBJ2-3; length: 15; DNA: TGCGCCAGCAGCTTGGAGGGGGGGCGTACAGATACGCAGTATTTT; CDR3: CASSLEGGRTDTQYF
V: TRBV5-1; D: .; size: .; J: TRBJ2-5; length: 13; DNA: TGCGCCAGCAGCCAAGACGGAAAAGAGACCCAGTACTTC; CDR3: CASSQDGKETQYF
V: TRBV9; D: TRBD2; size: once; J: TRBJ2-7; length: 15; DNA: TGTGCCAGCAGCGGTAGCGGGAGCCCAATCTACGAGCAGTACTTC; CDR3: CASSGSGSPIYEQYF
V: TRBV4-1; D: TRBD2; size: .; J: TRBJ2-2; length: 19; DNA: TGCGCCAGCAGCCAAGGGGTTCTAGCGGCCCATTCGAACACCGGGGAGCTGTTTTTT; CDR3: CASSQGVLAAHSNTGELFF
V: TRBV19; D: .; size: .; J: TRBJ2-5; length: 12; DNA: TGTGCCAGAACCGGGGCCGATCATGGAGGGTACTTC; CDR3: CARTGADHGGYF
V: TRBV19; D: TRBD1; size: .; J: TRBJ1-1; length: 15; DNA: TGTGCCAGTGGGGAGGGACAGACATCGAACACTGAAGCTTTCTTT; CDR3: CASGEGQTSNTEAFF
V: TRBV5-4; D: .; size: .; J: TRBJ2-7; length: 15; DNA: TGTGCCAGCAGCTTGAAAGACAAAGCCTCCTACGAGCAGTACTTC; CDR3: CASSLKDKASYEQYF
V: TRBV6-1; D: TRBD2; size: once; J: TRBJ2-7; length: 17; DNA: TGTGCCAGCAGTGGACTAGCGGGGGGCAAGAGCTCCTACGAGCAGTACTTC; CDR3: CASSGLAGGKSSYEQYF
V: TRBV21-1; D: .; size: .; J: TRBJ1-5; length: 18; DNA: TGTGCCAGCAGGACCAGCAATGTAGGGAGAGATAGCAATCAGCCCCAGCATTTT; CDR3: CASRTSNVGRDSNQPQHF
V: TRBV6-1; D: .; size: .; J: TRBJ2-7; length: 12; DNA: TGTGCCAGCAGTGTAGTTGGCTACGAGCAGTACTTC; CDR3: CASSVVGYEQYF
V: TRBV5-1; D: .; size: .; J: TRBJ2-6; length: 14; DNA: TGCGCCAGCTGCCCGGGTACTGGGGCCAACGTCCTGACTTTC; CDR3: CASCPGTGANVLTF
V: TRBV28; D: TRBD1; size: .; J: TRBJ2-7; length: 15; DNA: TGTGCCAGCAGTTCCGGGACAGGGAGCCCCTACGAGCAGTACTTC; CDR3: CASSSGTGSPYEQYF
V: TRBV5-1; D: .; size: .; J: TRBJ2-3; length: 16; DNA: TGCGCCAGCAGCATCCCACTGGAGAGGGGAACAGATACGCAGTATTTT; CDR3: CASSIPLERGTDTQYF
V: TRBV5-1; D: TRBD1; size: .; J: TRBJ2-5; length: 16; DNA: TGCGCCAGCAGCAGGACAGGGGGCGCACGGGGAGAGACCCAGTACTTC; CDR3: CASSRTGGARGETQYF
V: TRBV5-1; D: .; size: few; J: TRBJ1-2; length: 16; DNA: TGCGCCAGCAGCTGGAGGGGCGGCAGGGAATACTATGGCTACACCTTC; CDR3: CASSWRGGREYYGYTF
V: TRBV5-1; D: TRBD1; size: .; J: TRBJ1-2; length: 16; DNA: TGCGCCAGCAGCTTGCCATTGACAGGGGGCGTCTATGGCTACACCTTC; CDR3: CASSLPLTGGVYGYTF
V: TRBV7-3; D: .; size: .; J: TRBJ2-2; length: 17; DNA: TGTGCCAGCAGCTTAATTGCGGGACAAGTGAAAACCGGGGAGCTGTTTTTT; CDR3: CASSLIAGQVKTGELFF
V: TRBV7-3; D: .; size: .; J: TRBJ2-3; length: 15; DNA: TGTGCCAGCAGCTTAAGTGCTAGCGGCACAGATACGCAGTATTTT; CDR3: CASSLSASGTDTQYF
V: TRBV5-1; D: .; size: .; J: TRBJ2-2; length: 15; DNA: TGCGCCAGCAGCTTGCTGGGACAGAACACCGGGGAGCTGTTTTTT; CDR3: CASSLLGQNTGELFF
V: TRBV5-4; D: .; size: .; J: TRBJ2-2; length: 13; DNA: TGTGCCAGCAGCCGTACGGACACCGGGGAGCTGTTTTTT; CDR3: CASSRTDTGELFF